The 2 T cell receptor beta chains below all came from one sample that was sequenced in a study of blood T cell repertoires in COVID-19. Produced via immunoSEQ multiplex PCR; TCRdb's table is partial and in-frame only. In the table there are around 81,000 clones, approximately 80% of which are singletons. The specimen was peripheral blood. Receptors were obtained from a human donor in a cohort sampled during active COVID-19.

About this clone: Sequence at one end of the junction differs from germline and may be a read error. This sequence joins TRBV4-3 and TRBJ2-1, with TRBD2 matching over 8 bases. CDR1 and CDR2 from the germline V gene are LGHNA and YSLEER. This CDR3 spans 14 amino acids. CDR3 nucleotides: TGCGCCAGCAGTCAAGTACGGGGGGGCTGGGAGCAGTTCTTC. Translating gives CASSQVRGGWEQFF.

In its sample, this clone is medium-sized. The chain uses TRBV7-6 and TRBJ2-2, with D possibly TRBD1 on 6 matching bases. CDR1 and CDR2 (germline): SGHVS, FNYEAQ. This CDR3 region has 15 residues. Deletions cut 2 bases from V and 2 bases from J, with 9 bases between. CDR3 protein: CASSLWTDNTGELFF. In DNA form, the CDR3 reads TGTGCCAGCAGCTTATGGACAGACAACACCGGGGAGCTGTTTTTT. The full variable domain, its missing parts supplied by reference TRBV7-6 and TRBJ2-2, is GAGVSQSPRYKVTKRGQDVALRCDPISGHVSLYWYRQALGQGPEFLTYFNYEAQQDKSGLPNDRFSAERPEGSISTLTIQRTEQRDSAMYRCASSLWTDNTGELFFGEGSRLTVL.